What follows are 9 T cell receptor beta chains derived from one specimen sequenced in a study of glioma-infiltrating T cells. Using RNA template, CDR3s of TCR alpha and beta were amplified with iRepertoire arm-PCR. TCRdb reanalysed the multiplex PCR reads using MiXCR and keeps one entry per CDR3 protein. The sample carries 150,000 or so distinct CDR3 sequences, roughly 43% recorded once. Material: glioma tissue, nonneoplastic brain tissue, or PBMCs (not recorded which). These receptor sequences come from a human donor with low-grade glioma or glioblastoma, undergoing nonglioma brain surgery, or in good health (not recorded which).

This clonotype was counted between two and nine times. V and J are TRBV20-1 and TRBJ2-1; TRBD1 matches at 8 bases. CDR1 is DFQATT, CDR2 SNEGSKA, per germline (reference sequence). This CDR3 spans 15 amino acids. Unmatched junction bases numbered 17, after V lost 1 base and J lost 15 bases. The CDR3 reads CSARGVEGQGSKGFF. As DNA, the CDR3 is TGCAGTGCTAGAGGGGTGGAAGGACAGGGTTCAAAGGGGTTCTTC.

In the case of this clonotype: As the CDR3 is not closed by the conserved phenylalanine or tryptophan, this likely results from a read error. CDR3 coding DNA: TGTGCCAGCAGCCTCTCGGGACAGGGGAACGGTCAACCCCAGCATCTT. Amino acids: CASSLSGQGNGQPQHL. The chain carries TRBV7-9 and TRBJ1-5; TRBD1 aligns across 10 bases. The CDR3 length is 16 residues. V shed 5 bases, J shed 10 bases, and the junction held 14 bases outside the gene matches. CDR1 is SEHNR and CDR2 is FQNEAQ in the germline V gene (reference sequence).

This clonotype was seen ten or more times. This chain links TRBV30 with TRBJ1-1; D is unresolved. The CDR3 is 11 residues long. The V end lost 6 bases, the J end lost 6 bases, and 11 bases lay between the germline ends. Germline V CDR1 and CDR2: GTSNPN, SVGIG (reference sequence). CDR3 nucleotide sequence: TGTGCCTGCTTCCAGATCGCTGAAGCTTTCTTT. Protein product: CACFQIAEAFF. Variable domain in full (rest from reference TRBV30 and TRBJ1-1): SQTIHQWPATLVQPVGSPLSLECTVEGTSNPNLYWYRQAAGRGLQLLFYSVGIGQISSEVPQNLSASRPQDRQFILSSKKLLLSDSGFYLCACFQIAEAFFGQGTRLTVV.

At least ten counts were recorded for this clonotype. V gene TRBV18 combines with J gene TRBJ2-5; D call uncertain. Germline lookup yields CDR1 KGHSH and CDR2 LQKENI. Trimming removed 2 bases from V and 4 bases from J, with 2 bases in between. The CDR3 is 11 residues long. The CDR3, as DNA: TGTGCCAGCTCACCAGGAGAGACCCAGTACTTC. Its translation: CASSPGETQYF.

The genes are TRBV20-1 and TRBJ1-1; D is unclear. Deletions cut 3 bases from V and 0 bases from J, with 8 bases between. The CDR3 covers 13 residues. Germline-derived CDR1 and CDR2 are DFQATT and SNEGSKA (reference sequence). CDR3 region: CSASGRMNTEAFF. The CDR3 nucleotides read TGCAGTGCTAGTGGCAGAATGAACACTGAAGCTTTCTTT.

This chain connects TRBV27 to TRBJ2-5; D gene uncertain. Between the trimmed V and J ends, which lost 6 bases and 11 bases, there was a span of 19 bases. CDR1 and CDR2 (germline): MNHEY, SMNVEV (reference sequence). This CDR3 is 13 amino acids long. The CDR3 region is CASSLRAPNEQYF. The CDR3 DNA reads TGTGCCAGCAGCCTCCGGGCCCCCAATGAGCAGTACTTC.

This clonotype was seen ten or more times. The genes are TRBV7-8 and TRBJ2-1, with TRBD2 matching 9 bases. The CDR3 extends over 16 amino acids. Germline CDR1 SGHVS, CDR2 FQNEAQ. J gave up 12 bases and V 4 bases, and 16 bases lay outside the gene matches. CDR3 sequence reads: CASSSDRISGRGRQFF. CDR3 sequence (DNA): TGTGCCAGCAGCTCGGACAGAATTAGCGGGAGAGGGCGGCAGTTCTTC.

The rearrangement uses TRBV6-1 and TRBJ2-1, with 7 bases fitting TRBD1. Germline V CDR1 and CDR2: MNHNS, SASEGT. This CDR3 has 16 amino acids. The ends lost 6 bases at V and 3 bases at J; junction bases unmatched: 11. Here the CDR3 DNA reads TGTGCCAGCAGCACCGGGACAGCTAAAAACTACAATGAGCAGTTCTTC. Amino acid sequence: CASSTGTAKNYNEQFF.

This clonotype was counted once. The chain employs TRBV20-1 and TRBJ2-1; possible D gene TRBD2, 5 bases. The CDR3 covers 12 residues. Trimming took off 5 bases at V and 9 bases at J, with 14 bases between the two ends. The germline CDR1 and CDR2 sequences are DFQATT and SNEGSKA (reference sequence). CDR3 in amino acids: CSAGGPAVEQFF. In nucleotides, the CDR3 is TGCAGTGCTGGAGGCCCGGCAGTTGAGCAGTTCTTC.